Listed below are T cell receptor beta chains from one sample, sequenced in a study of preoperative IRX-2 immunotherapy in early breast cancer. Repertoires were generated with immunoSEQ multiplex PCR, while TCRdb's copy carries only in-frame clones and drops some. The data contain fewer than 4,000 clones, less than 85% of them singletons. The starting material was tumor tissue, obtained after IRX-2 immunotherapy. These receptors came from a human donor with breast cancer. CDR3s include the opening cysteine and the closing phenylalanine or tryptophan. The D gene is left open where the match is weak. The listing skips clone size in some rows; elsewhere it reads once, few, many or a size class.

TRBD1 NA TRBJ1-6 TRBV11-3 TGTGCCAGCAGCGCCGGGACAGGGGTCAATTCACCCCTCCACTTT CASSAGTGVNSPLHF
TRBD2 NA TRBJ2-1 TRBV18 TGTGCCAGCTCACCACCTAGCGGGAGCCATGAGCAGTTCTTC CASSPPSGSHEQFF
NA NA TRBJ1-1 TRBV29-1 TGCAGCGCCCGGGACGGATACACTGAAGCTTTCTTT CSARDGYTEAFF
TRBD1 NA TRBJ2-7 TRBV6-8 TGTGCCAGCAGCCACCTCCATGTGACAGGGGGCTACGAGCAGTACTTC CASSHLHVTGGYEQYF
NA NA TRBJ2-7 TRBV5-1 TGCGCCAGCAGCTTGGCCGTTTTAGCAAACTCCTACGAGCAGTACTTC CASSLAVLANSYEQYF
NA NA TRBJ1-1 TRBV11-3 TGTGCCAGCAGCTTGTTCTTAGGGGCGGGCACTGAAGCTTTCTTT CASSLFLGAGTEAFF
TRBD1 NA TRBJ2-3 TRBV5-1 TGCGCCAGCAGCTTAGGGACAGGGACAGATACGCAGTATTTT CASSLGTGTDTQYF
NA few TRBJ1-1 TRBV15 TGTGCCACCAGCAGAGCATTGACTGACACTGAAGCTTTCTTT CATSRALTDTEAFF
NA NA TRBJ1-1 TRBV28 TGTGCCAGCTCCCCCCCAGGGAACACTGAAGCTTTCTTT CASSPPGNTEAFF
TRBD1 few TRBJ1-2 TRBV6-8 TGTGCCAGCAGCCTCGAGCCGGGACAGGGTCGTGGCTACACCTTC CASSLEPGQGRGYTF
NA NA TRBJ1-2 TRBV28 TGTGCCAGCCTCCTTATCGGGGCAGGGTATAGCTACACCTTC CASLLIGAGYSYTF
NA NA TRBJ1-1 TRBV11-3 TGTGCCAGCAGCTTGACCTCGGGGGGTGGAACGAACACTGAAGCTTTCTTT CASSLTSGGGTNTEAFF
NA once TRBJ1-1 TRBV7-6 TGTGCCAGCAGCTTGGGGTCGGGGAAGGGCACTGAAGCTTTCTTT CASSLGSGKGTEAFF
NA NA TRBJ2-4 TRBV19 TGTGCCAGTAATCCAATGGGAGGAACTCTAGCCAAAAACATTCAGTACTTC CASNPMGGTLAKNIQYF
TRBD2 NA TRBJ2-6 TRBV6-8 TGTGCCAGCAGTGCGGAGACTAGCGGGGCTGGGGCCAACGTCCTGACTTTC CASSAETSGAGANVLTF
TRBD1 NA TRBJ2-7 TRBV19 TGTGCCAGTAGTGACGGACAGGGGATTTGGGAGCAGTACTTC CASSDGQGIWEQYF
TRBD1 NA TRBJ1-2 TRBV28 TGTGCCAGCAGTTATCAGGACAGGAAGTATGGCTACACCTTC CASSYQDRKYGYTF
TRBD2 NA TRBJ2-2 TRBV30 TGTGCCTGGGGACTAGCGGGAGTAGTTCGCACCGGGGAGCTGTTTTTT CAWGLAGVVRTGELFF
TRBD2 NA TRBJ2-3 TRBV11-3 TGTGCCAGCAGCCCCCGATATGAGTGGACTAGCGGGGCGGGCACAGATACGCAGTATTTT CASSPRYEWTSGAGTDTQYF
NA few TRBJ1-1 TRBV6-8 TGTGCCAGCAACAGCAAAGGAACTTCTGAAGCTTTCTTT CASNSKGTSEAFF
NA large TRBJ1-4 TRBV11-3 TGTGCCAGCAGCGCGGAAGGAAGAGGGGTTGAAAAACTGTTTTTT CASSAEGRGVEKLFF
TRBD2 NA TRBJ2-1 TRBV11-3 TGTGCCAGCAGCTTGCGGGAGGGGGACAATGAGCAGTTCTTC CASSLREGDNEQFF
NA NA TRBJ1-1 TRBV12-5 TGTGCTAGTGGACCGGCAGGGAAGACGAACACTGAAGCTTTCTTT CASGPAGKTNTEAFF
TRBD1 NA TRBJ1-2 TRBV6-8 TGTGCCAGCAACAGACAGGGAGGGAGTAACTATGGCTACACCTTC CASNRQGGSNYGYTF
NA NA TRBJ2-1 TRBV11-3 TGTGCCAGCAGCTTAGAAGGCAGGGTCGGAAATGAGCAGTTCTTC CASSLEGRVGNEQFF
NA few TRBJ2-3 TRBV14 TGTGCCAGCAGCCAAGTTATAGGACTGTCGGGCACAGATACGCAGTATTTT CASSQVIGLSGTDTQYF
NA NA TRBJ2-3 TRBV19 TGTGCCAGTAGTAGGGACCCCAGGGCCACAGATACGCAGTATTTT CASSRDPRATDTQYF
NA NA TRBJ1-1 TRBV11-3 TGTGCCAGCAGGGAAGGGTCAGTGAACACTGAAGCTTTCTTT CASREGSVNTEAFF
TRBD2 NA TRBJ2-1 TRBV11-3 TGTGCCAGCAGCCACCCAGCGGGAGAATCCTACAATGAGCAGTTCTTC CASSHPAGESYNEQFF